This T cell receptor (beta chain) is drawn from a study of regulatory T cells in long-lasting Graves disease. Arm-PCR of CDR3 regions and iRepertoire HTBI primers were the basis on which TCR beta libraries were built. TCRdb recomputed calls from the multiplex PCR reads with MiXCR, one row per CDR3 protein. In the table there are about 210,000 distinct CDR3 sequences, about 19% of which are singletons. The time point denotes: newly diagnosed GD, antithyroid drugs for less than 3 months. The TCR library was prepared using RNA isolated from PBMCs. As regards this clonotype: Its antigen is as yet unknown.

Between the trimmed V and J ends, which lost 1 base and 6 bases, there was a span of 17 bases. This CDR3 has 16 amino acids. Germline loops: CDR1 SGHAT, CDR2 FQNNGV. The study's findings and limits: It is possible that accuracy was reduced by the small size of the sample.

These same records also appear under a second study, on T cells in Graves' hyperthyroidism and ophthalmopathy. That source adds: HTBI primers were employed in a first-round RT-PCR of the TCR CDR3. Blood samples included most of the expanded thyroid clonotypes exceeding 0.001.

Source: peripheral blood mononuclear cells (PBMCs), taken at new diagnosis, from a patient treated with antithyroid drugs. This receptor was taken from a woman between 25 and 40 years old with Graves disease. The chain links TRBV11-2 to TRBJ2-3; D ambiguous. CDR3 loop: CASSLGPRPGLDTQYF. CDR3 sequence (DNA): TGTGCCAGCAGCTTAGGCCCCCGTCCGGGTTTGGATACGCAGTATTTT.